The source of this TCR beta chain is a study of T cell repertoires in cytomegalovirus infection. Across the study: Alongside well-studied HLA-B-restricted CMV epitopes, recently identified HLA-C-restricted CMV epitopes were also used. The public TCR beta signatures pointed to both CMV infection and matching HLA type.

The CDR3 totals 12 residues. Germline values: CDR1 SGHVS, CDR2 FNYEAQ. Whole-study results and caveats: HLA-C-restricted CMV clonotypes gave the most frequent clonotype in two of eight donors.

About this clonotype itself: Its antigen is unknown. A much larger clone lies one base from this, so it may be a read error.

TCRdb reanalysed the reads using MiXCR and keeps one entry per CDR3 protein. The data hold roughly 990,000 distinct CDR3 sequences, with roughly a third observed a single time. The source is a human donor in good health (CMV status not recorded). Some clones in this sample may be carry-over from other donors' samples. The V and J genes are TRBV7-6 and TRBJ2-5; D is unresolved. The sequenced sample was cultured CD8+ T cells from PBMCs, obtained from culture after CMV antigen stimulation. CDR3 sequence reads: CASSSFLETRYF. CDR3 sequence (DNA): TGTGCCAGCAGCTCTTTCTTGGAGACCCGGTACTTC.